The clone carrying this T cell receptor beta chain occurred once. The data were obtained in a study of blood T cell repertoires in COVID-19. On the study more broadly: Nucleic acid was either cDNA or gDNA, and it came from T cells, B-cell-depleted T cells, or PBMCs.

There are 18 residues in the CDR3. V was clipped by 4 bases and J by 7 bases, with 24 bases between them. Germline V lookup: CDR1 SGHKS, CDR2 YYEKEE (reference sequence). Clones were read by immunoSEQ multiplex PCR, and TCRdb kept only the in-frame ones, dropping some. The profile shows about 210,000 clones, around 86% of them singletons. The chain recombines TRBV5-5 with TRBJ1-6; D possibly corresponds to TRBD1 (5 bases). The source material was peripheral blood. This receptor was taken from a man between 60 and 75 years old with acute or convalescent COVID-19. CDR3 in DNA: TGTGCCAGCAGCCTGTCGTCGGACACCCTATCCCCAAATTCACCCCTCCACTTT. It translates to CASSLSSDTLSPNSPLHF.